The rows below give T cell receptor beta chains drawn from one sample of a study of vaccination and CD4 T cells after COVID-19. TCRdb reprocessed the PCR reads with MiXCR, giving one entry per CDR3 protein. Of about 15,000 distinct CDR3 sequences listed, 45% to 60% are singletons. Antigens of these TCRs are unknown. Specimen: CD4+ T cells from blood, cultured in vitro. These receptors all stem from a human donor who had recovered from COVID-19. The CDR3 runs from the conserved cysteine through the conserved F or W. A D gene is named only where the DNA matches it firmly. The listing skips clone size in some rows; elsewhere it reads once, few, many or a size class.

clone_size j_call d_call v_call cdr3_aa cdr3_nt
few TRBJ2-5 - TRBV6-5 CASSYSSGRETQYF TGTGCCAGCAGTTACTCGAGTGGGAGAGAGACCCAGTACTTC
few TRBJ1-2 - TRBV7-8 CASSLNREYGYTF TGTGCCAGCAGCTTAAACAGGGAGTATGGCTACACCTTC
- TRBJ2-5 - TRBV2 CASSLLGGGRSETQYF TGTGCCAGCAGTCTATTAGGAGGGGGCAGATCAGAGACCCAGTACTTC
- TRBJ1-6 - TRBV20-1 CSAPGPRANSPLHF TGCAGTGCACCCGGACCAAGAGCAAATTCACCCCTCCACTTT
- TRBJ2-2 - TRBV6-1 CASRRRGNTGELFF TGTGCCAGCAGACGCAGGGGGAACACCGGGGAGCTGTTTTTT
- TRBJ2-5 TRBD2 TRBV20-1 CSARPFVAGLKETQYF TGCAGTGCTAGGCCCTTTGTAGCGGGACTCAAGGAGACCCAGTACTTC
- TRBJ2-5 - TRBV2 CASSETAGGVETQYF TGTGCCAGCAGTGAAACCGCAGGGGGGGTGGAGACCCAGTACTTC
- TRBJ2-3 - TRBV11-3 CASSPAWGIRPDTQYF TGTGCCAGCAGCCCCGCGTGGGGAATACGCCCAGATACGCAGTATTTT
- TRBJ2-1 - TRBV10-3 CATSGQISSYNEQFF TGTGCCACCTCAGGGCAAATTAGCTCCTACAATGAGCAGTTCTTC
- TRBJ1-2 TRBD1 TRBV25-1 CASSQGAPNGYTF TGTGCCAGCAGTCAGGGGGCGCCGAATGGCTACACCTTC
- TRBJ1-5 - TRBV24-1 CATSPGGSNQPQHF TGTGCCACCAGCCCGGGGGGTAGCAATCAGCCCCAGCATTTT
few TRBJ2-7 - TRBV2 CASSGTRGREQYF TGTGCCAGCAGTGGGACGAGGGGTAGGGAGCAGTACTTC
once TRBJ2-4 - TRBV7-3 CASSPKGRSNIQYF TGTGCCAGCAGCCCGAAAGGTCGGTCAAACATTCAGTACTTC
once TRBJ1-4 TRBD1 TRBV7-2 CASSAPGAGGNEKLFF TGTGCCAGCAGCGCCCCGGGGGCAGGGGGGAATGAAAAACTGTTTTTT
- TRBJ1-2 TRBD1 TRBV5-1 CASSLGTGMKGGYTF TGCGCCAGCAGCTTGGGGACAGGGATGAAAGGTGGCTACACCTTC
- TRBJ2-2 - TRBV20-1 CSAPSGNTGELFF TGCAGTGCTCCGTCCGGGAACACCGGGGAGCTGTTTTTT
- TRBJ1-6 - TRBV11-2 CASSLAPRGYNSPLHF TGTGCCAGCAGCTTAGCCCCCAGGGGATATAATTCACCCCTCCACTTT
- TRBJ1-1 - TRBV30 CAWSSQPGTEAFF TGTGCCTGGAGTTCCCAACCCGGGACAGAAGCTTTCTTT
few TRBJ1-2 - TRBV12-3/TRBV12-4 CASSLGQGGYTF TGTGCCAGCAGTTTAGGTCAGGGTGGCTACACCTTC
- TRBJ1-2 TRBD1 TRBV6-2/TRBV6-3 CASRETGRFDYGYTF TGTGCCAGCCGGGAGACAGGGAGGTTCGACTATGGCTACACCTTC
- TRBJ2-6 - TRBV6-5 CASSLPAPSGANVLTF TGTGCCAGCAGTTTACCCGCCCCCTCTGGGGCCAACGTCCTGACTTTC
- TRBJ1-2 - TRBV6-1 CASSPLGGEARAADGYTF TGTGCCAGCAGTCCACTAGGGGGGGAGGCCCGGGCAGCCGATGGCTACACCTTC
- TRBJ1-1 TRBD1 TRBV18 CASSPTGGTEAFF TGTGCCAGCTCACCTACAGGGGGCACTGAAGCTTTCTTT
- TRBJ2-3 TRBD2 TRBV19 CASSSGRTDTQYF TGTGCCAGTTCTAGCGGCCGCACAGATACGCAGTATTTT
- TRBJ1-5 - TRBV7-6 CASSLEPGKNQPQHF TGTGCCAGCAGCTTAGAGCCGGGCAAAAATCAGCCCCAGCATTTT
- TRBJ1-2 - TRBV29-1 CSVEEVQIYGYTF TGCAGCGTTGAAGAAGTCCAGATCTATGGCTACACCTTC
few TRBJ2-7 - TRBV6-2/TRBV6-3 CASSQTRNEQYF TGTGCCAGCAGTCAGACTAGAAACGAGCAGTACTTC
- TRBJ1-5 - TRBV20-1 CSAPEGGAHQPQHF TGCAGTGCCCCCGAGGGCGGGGCGCATCAGCCCCAGCATTTT
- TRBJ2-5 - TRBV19 CASSPRSRRGETQYF TGTGCCAGTAGTCCTCGGTCACGCCGAGGGGAGACCCAGTACTTC
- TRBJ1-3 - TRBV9 CASSVGVYSGNTIYF TGTGCCAGCAGCGTAGGGGTTTACTCTGGAAACACCATATATTTT
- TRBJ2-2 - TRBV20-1 CSAYLGGASGELFF TGCAGTGCTTACCTAGGGGGGGCGAGCGGGGAGCTGTTTTTT
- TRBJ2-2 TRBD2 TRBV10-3 CAISDPLSGRGDTGELFF TGTGCCATCAGTGACCCCCTCAGCGGGAGGGGAGATACCGGGGAGCTGTTTTTT
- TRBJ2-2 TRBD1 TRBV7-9 CASSLVRQGYAGELFF TGTGCCAGCAGCTTAGTAAGACAGGGTTACGCCGGGGAGCTGTTTTTT
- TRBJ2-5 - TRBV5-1 CASSFGEETQYF TGCGCCAGCAGCTTTGGGGAAGAGACCCAGTACTTC
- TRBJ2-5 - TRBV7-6 CASSLGRARRREETQYF TGTGCCAGCAGCCTAGGTAGGGCGAGGAGAAGGGAAGAGACCCAGTACTTC
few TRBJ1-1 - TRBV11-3 CASSSGRLDTEAFF TGTGCCAGCAGCTCCGGACGTCTGGACACTGAAGCTTTCTTT
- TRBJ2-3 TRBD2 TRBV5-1 CASSPGWRAGYTDTQYF TGCGCCAGCAGCCCCGGCTGGCGAGCGGGGTACACAGATACGCAGTATTTT
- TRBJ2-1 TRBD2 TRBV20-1 CSAEAGTSGNEQFF TGCAGTGCAGAGGCGGGGACTAGCGGGAATGAGCAGTTCTTC
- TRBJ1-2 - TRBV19 CASSRVPNYGYTF TGTGCCAGTAGTAGGGTTCCTAACTATGGCTACACCTTC
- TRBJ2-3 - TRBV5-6 CASSFGPTGTDTQYF TGTGCCAGCAGCTTCGGGCCAACGGGGACAGATACGCAGTATTTT
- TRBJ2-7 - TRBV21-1 CAGSKAEDRSYEQYF TGTGCCGGCAGCAAAGCCGAAGACAGGTCCTACGAGCAGTACTTC
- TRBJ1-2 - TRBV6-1 CASSPTEAGNGGYTF TGTGCCAGCAGTCCCACGGAGGCGGGCAACGGTGGCTACACCTTC
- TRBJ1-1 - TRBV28 CATTHEDRTRPFF TGTGCCACGACTCACGAGGACAGAACGAGGCCTTTCTTT
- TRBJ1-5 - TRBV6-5 CASSYSNGLDQPQHF TGTGCCAGCAGTTACTCGAACGGGTTGGATCAGCCCCAGCATTTT
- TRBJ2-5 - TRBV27 CASSPGPKTGTQYF TGTGCCAGCAGTCCCGGGCCCAAGACAGGGACCCAGTACTTC
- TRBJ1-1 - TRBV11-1 CASSYGWGKNTEAFF TGTGCCAGCAGCTATGGGTGGGGGAAGAACACTGAAGCTTTCTTT
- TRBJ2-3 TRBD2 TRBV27 CASSLIAGGADTQYF TGTGCCAGCAGTCTCATAGCGGGAGGTGCAGATACGCAGTATTTT
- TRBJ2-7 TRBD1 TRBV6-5 CASSSGTGARTYEQYF TGTGCCAGCAGTTCCGGGACAGGGGCGAGGACCTACGAGCAGTACTTC